The 19 T cell receptor beta chains in this list originate from one sample, sequenced in a study of identical twins. Each CDR3 protein is one row after TCRdb ran MiXCR on the 5' RACE reads. Among over 550,000 distinct CDR3 sequences listed, 7% to 7.5% were seen once. These records were also assigned to another study, of yellow fever vaccine responses in identical twins.

What was sequenced was PBMCs. The source is a woman aged 18-29 years in good health.

This clonotype was observed a few times. The chain employs TRBV29-1 and TRBJ1-2; D is possibly TRBD1 (5 bases). There are 11 residues in the CDR3. Germline V gene lookup returns CDR1 SQVTM and CDR2 ANQGSEA. Between the trimmed V and J ends, which lost 3 bases and 5 bases, there was a span of 7 bases. The CDR3 protein is CSVDKGYGYTF. As DNA, the CDR3 is TGCAGCGTTGATAAGGGGTATGGCTACACCTTC.

The genes are TRBV3-1 and TRBJ2-7, with D possibly being TRBD2 (6 bases). CDR3 length: 18 residues. V lost 0 bases and J 4 bases, leaving 22 bases between the germline ends. Per germline, CDR1 LGHDT and CDR2 YNNKEL (reference sequence). The CDR3 DNA is TGTGCCAGCAGCCAAGAAGCCAACTTAGCGGCTTCAGGGTACGAGCAGTACTTC. Residues: CASSQEANLAASGYEQYF.

This clonotype was counted ten times or more. The CDR3 DNA follows: TGTGCCAGCAGTTCCTATACTGGGGCCAACGTCCTGACTTTC. Its translation is CASSSYTGANVLTF. The chain recombines TRBV12-3 or TRBV12-4 with TRBJ2-6; D remains ambiguous. This CDR3 contains 14 residues. V lost 4 bases and J lost 2, with 6 bases in between.

The V gene is TRBV5-1, the J gene TRBJ2-3; no firm D call. From germline, CDR1 is SGHRS and CDR2 YFSETQ. CDR3 length: 13 residues. V lost 0 bases and J 5 bases, leaving 7 bases between the germline ends. CDR3 region: CASSLELGDTQYF. In DNA, the CDR3 is TGCGCCAGCAGCTTGGAATTGGGAGATACGCAGTATTTT.

Ten or more counts support this clonotype. The rearrangement links TRBV14 to TRBJ2-2; unclear D gene. Germline CDR1 is SGHDN and CDR2 is FVKESK. Trimming took 3 bases from V and 5 from J, leaving 7 bases between them. The CDR3 spans 13 residues. CDR3 region: CASSHDLTGELFF. CDR3 coding DNA: TGTGCCAGCAGCCACGATTTGACCGGGGAGCTGTTTTTT.

This clonotype was seen many times. The rearrangement links TRBV5-1 to TRBJ2-7, with 9 bases lining up with TRBD2. J lost 1 base, V lost 0 bases, and 5 bases had no gene match. CDR1 SGHRS and CDR2 YFSETQ come from the germline V gene. CDR3 length: 16 residues. In nucleotides, the CDR3 is TGCGCCAGCAGCTTGGCGGGACTAGCAGGGTCCTACGAGCAGTACTTC. It codes for CASSLAGLAGSYEQYF.

This clonotype has only a few counts. This chain links TRBV15 with TRBJ1-5; D remains unclear. Germline-derived CDR1 and CDR2 are LNHNV and YYDKDF (reference sequence). This CDR3 has 14 amino acids. Trimming took off 4 bases at V and 0 bases at J, with 7 bases between the two ends. The CDR3 sequence: CATSITASNQPQHF. CDR3 nucleotide sequence: TGTGCCACCAGCATAACAGCTAGCAATCAGCCCCAGCATTTT.

This clonotype was observed a handful of times. V is TRBV24-1 and J is TRBJ1-5, with D unclear. Germline V CDR1 and CDR2: KGHDR, SFDVKD. This CDR3 comprises 14 residues. V lost 3 bases and J lost 0, with 5 bases in between. DNA of the CDR3: TGTGCCACCAGTGATGCTCCTAGCAATCAGCCCCAGCATTTT. Protein: CATSDAPSNQPQHF.

The chain carries TRBV3-1 and TRBJ1-5, with D unresolved. Germline assignment: CDR1 LGHDT and CDR2 YNNKEL (reference sequence). CDR3 length equals 14 residues. V was pared by 4 bases and J by 3 bases, with 10 bases between. The chain's CDR3 is CASSPARDNQPQHF. CDR3 bases: TGTGCCAGCAGCCCGGCGCGTGACAATCAGCCCCAGCATTTT.

This clonotype was observed a few times. The chain couples TRBV10-3 to TRBJ1-1, with 7 bases that match TRBD1. The ends lost 2 bases at V and 6 bases at J; junction bases unmatched: 15. Germline V gene sequence: CDR1 ENHRY, CDR2 SYGVKD. The CDR3 is made up of 17 amino acids. The DNA for the CDR3 is TGTGCCATCAGTGAGGGGGATCTGACAGGGAGTTTGCCTGAAGCTTTCTTT. This sequence encodes CAISEGDLTGSLPEAFF.

The rearrangement joins TRBV7-9 to TRBJ2-5, with D perhaps matching TRBD1 (5 bases). CDR1 is SEHNR, CDR2 FQNEAQ, per germline (reference sequence). Trimming pared 3 bases from V and 1 base from J, leaving 12 bases between. CDR3 length equals 15 residues. As DNA, the CDR3 is TGTGCCAGCAGCTTTTTCTTCACAGGCCAAGAGACCCAGTACTTC. This sequence encodes CASSFFFTGQETQYF.

This chain connects TRBV15 to TRBJ2-1; D unclear. V dropped 1 base and J dropped 3 bases, with 7 bases sitting between them. CDR3 length: 14 residues. Germline V gives CDR1 LNHNV, CDR2 YYDKDF (reference sequence). The CDR3, as DNA: TGTGCCACCAGCAGAGTGGTGATCTACAATGAGCAGTTCTTC. This encodes CATSRVVIYNEQFF.

This clonotype showed up many times. The V call is TRBV7-2, the J call TRBJ2-1, with 7 bases aligning to TRBD1. The CDR3 has 15 amino acids. Germline CDR1 is SGHTA and CDR2 is FQGNSA. V was pared by 3 bases and J by 0 bases, with 2 bases of the junction left unmatched. CDR3 DNA sequence: TGTGCCAGCAGCTTTGGGGACAGCTCCTACAATGAGCAGTTCTTC. Protein: CASSFGDSSYNEQFF.

This clonotype came up once. V is TRBV20-1 and J is TRBJ2-2; D not resolved. This CDR3 is built from 12 residues. The germline V and J ends were trimmed by 7 bases and 5 bases, with 11 bases remaining between them. The V gene's germline CDR1 is DFQATT and CDR2 SNEGSKA (reference sequence). In DNA, the CDR3 is TGCAGTGTAAACAAGGGTACCGGGGAGCTGTTTTTT. Translating gives CSVNKGTGELFF.

This clonotype turned up a few times. The chain couples TRBV6-5 to TRBJ2-2; 9 bases are shared with TRBD2. The germline gives CDR1 MNHEY, CDR2 SVGAGI. Trimming removed 0 bases from V and 4 bases from J; junction bases left unmatched: 6. CDR3 length: 17 amino acids. CDR3 nucleotides: TGTGCCAGCAGTTACTCTTCCCTAGCGGGACGCACCGGGGAGCTGTTTTTT. It yields the protein CASSYSSLAGRTGELFF.

This clonotype turned up a few times. The chain links TRBV24-1 to TRBJ2-2; D unclear. The CDR3 runs to 16 residues. V was pared by 7 bases and J by 3 bases, with 17 bases between. In germline, CDR1 is KGHDR, CDR2 SFDVKD. CDR3 in DNA: TGTGCCACCAGGGACGGAGTTATGGGGTACACCGGGGAGCTGTTTTTT. This sequence encodes CATRDGVMGYTGELFF.

The CDR3 DNA reads TGTGCCAGCAGCTCCCTCGAATTTGTCGCATCCAGCACAGATACGCAGTATTTT. It yields the protein CASSSLEFVASSTDTQYF. This chain uses TRBV11-2 with TRBJ2-3; unclear D gene. The CDR3 loop spans 18 amino acids. Per the germline V gene, CDR1 is SGHAT and CDR2 is FQNNGV. Between the trimmed V and J ends, which lost 4 bases and 0 bases, there was a span of 20 bases.

V gene TRBV6-5 combines with J gene TRBJ1-4, with 7 nucleotides matching TRBD1. CDR1 and CDR2 from the germline V gene are MNHEY and SVGAGI. This CDR3 comprises 16 residues. After removal of 3 bases from V and 3 bases from J, the junction contained 7 bases not matched to a gene. CDR3: CASSYLTGPPNEKLFF. CDR3 DNA sequence: TGTGCCAGCAGTTATCTGACAGGGCCTCCTAATGAAAAACTGTTTTTT.

The CDR3 loop is CASSLSPEMTGTGELFF. Written as DNA, the CDR3 is TGTGCCAGCAGTTTAAGTCCGGAAATGACCGGGACCGGGGAGCTGTTTTTT. The chain carries TRBV12-3 or TRBV12-4 and TRBJ2-2; no clear D. V lost 2 bases and J 5 bases, leaving 18 bases between the germline ends. The CDR3 covers 17 residues.